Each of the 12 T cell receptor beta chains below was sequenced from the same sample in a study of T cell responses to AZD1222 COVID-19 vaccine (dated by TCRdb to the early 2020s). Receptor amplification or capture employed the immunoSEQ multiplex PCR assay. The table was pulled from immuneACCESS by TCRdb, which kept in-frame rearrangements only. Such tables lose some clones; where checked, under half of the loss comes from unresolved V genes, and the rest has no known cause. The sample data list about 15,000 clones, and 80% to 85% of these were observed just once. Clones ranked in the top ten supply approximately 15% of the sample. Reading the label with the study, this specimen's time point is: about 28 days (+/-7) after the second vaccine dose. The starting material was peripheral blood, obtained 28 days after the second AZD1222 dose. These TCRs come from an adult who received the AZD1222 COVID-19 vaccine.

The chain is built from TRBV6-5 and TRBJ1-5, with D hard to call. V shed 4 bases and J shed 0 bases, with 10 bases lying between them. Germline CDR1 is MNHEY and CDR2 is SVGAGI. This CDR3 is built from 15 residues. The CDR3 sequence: CASSLAGYSNQPQHF. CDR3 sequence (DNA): TGTGCCAGCAGTTTGGCCGGCTATAGCAATCAGCCCCAGCATTTT.

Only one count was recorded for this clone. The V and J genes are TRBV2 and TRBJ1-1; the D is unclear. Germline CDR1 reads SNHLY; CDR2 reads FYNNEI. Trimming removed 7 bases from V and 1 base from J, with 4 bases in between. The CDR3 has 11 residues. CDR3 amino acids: CASTSNTEAFF. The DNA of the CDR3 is TGTGCCAGCACCTCGAACACTGAAGCTTTCTTT.

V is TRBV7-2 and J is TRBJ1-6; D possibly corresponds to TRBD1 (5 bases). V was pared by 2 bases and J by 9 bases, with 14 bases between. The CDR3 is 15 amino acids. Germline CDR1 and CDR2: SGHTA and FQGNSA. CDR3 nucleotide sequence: TGTGCCAGCAGCTTAAAAGGGACGGGCGGTTCACCCCTCCACTTT. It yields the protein CASSLKGTGGSPLHF.

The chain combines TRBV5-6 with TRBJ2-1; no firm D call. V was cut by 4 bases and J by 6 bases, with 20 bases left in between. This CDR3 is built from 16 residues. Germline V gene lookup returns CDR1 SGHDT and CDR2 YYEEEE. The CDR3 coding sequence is TGTGCCAGCAGCCCCCCAATAGGGTTGACCGGCAATGAGCAGTTCTTC. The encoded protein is CASSPPIGLTGNEQFF.

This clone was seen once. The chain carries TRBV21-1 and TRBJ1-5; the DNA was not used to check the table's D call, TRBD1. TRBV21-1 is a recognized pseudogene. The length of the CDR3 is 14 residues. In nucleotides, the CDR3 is TGTGCCAGCAGCAGACAGGGTCACAATCAGCCCCAGCATTTT. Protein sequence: CASSRQGHNQPQHF.

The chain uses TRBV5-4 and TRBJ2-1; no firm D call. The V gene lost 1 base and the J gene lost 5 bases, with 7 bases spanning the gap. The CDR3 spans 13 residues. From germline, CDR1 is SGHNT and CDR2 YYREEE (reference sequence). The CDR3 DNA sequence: TGTGCCAGCAGCTTGAGTCAGAACAATGAGCAGTTCTTC. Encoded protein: CASSLSQNNEQFF.

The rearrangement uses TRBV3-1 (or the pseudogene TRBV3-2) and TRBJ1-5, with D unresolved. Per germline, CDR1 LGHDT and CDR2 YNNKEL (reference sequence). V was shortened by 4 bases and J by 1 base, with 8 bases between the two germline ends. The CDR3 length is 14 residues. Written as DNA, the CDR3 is TGTGCCAGCAGCCCCCTAGCGAGCAATCAGCCCCAGCATTTT. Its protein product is CASSPLASNQPQHF.

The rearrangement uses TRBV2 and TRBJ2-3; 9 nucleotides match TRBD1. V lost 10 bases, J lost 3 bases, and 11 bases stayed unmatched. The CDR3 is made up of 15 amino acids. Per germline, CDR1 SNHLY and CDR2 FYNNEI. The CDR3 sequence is CATARGTGQTDTQYF. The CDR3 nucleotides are TGTGCCACCGCACGGGGGACAGGGCAAACAGATACGCAGTATTTT.

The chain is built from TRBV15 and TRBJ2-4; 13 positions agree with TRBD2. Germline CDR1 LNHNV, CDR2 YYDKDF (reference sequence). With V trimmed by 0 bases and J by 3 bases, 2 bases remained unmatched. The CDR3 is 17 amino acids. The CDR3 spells CATSRERTSGGKNIQYF. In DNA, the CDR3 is TGTGCCACCAGCAGAGAACGGACTAGCGGGGGCAAAAACATTCAGTACTTC.

CDR3 in amino acids: CASSLTHRGDTQYF. In DNA form, the CDR3 reads TGTGCCAGCAGTTTGACCCACCGCGGAGATACGCAGTATTTT. V gene TRBV6-5 combines with J gene TRBJ2-3; D not resolved. Trimming stripped 4 bases from V and 5 bases from J, with 13 bases between. The CDR3 totals 14 residues. Germline CDR1 reads MNHEY; CDR2 reads SVGAGI.

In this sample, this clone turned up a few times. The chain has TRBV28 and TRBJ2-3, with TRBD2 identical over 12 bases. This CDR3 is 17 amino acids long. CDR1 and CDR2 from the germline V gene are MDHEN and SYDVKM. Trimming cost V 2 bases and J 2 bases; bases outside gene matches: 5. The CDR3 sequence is CASSLGLAGGYTDTQYF. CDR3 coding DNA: TGTGCCAGCAGTTTAGGGCTAGCGGGGGGGTACACAGATACGCAGTATTTT.

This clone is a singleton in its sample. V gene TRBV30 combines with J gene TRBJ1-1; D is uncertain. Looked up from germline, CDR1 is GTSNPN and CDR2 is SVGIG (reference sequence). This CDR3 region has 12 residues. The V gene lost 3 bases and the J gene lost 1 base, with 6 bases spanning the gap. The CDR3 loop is CAWRVTNTEAFF. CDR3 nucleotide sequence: TGTGCCTGGAGGGTCACGAACACTGAAGCTTTCTTT.